This T cell receptor (beta chain) was sequenced for a study of T cell responses to AZD1222 COVID-19 vaccine. The protocol was immunoSEQ multiplex PCR, while the TCRdb copy is restricted to in-frame clones and leaves out a portion. Found here are more than 85,000 clones, 88% of them singletons; the top ten hold about 9.3%. V was pared by 0 bases and J by 4 bases, with 10 bases between. There are 14 residues in the CDR3. Germline V gene data show CDR1 as SGHNT and CDR2 as YYREEE (reference sequence). Specimen: peripheral blood, collected on day 0 of AZD1222 vaccination. The rearrangement joins TRBV5-4 to TRBJ2-5; no reliable D call. This TCR was sampled from an adult in good health. CDR3 in DNA: TGTGCCAGCAGCTTGGAGTTAGCTTTAGAGACCCAGTACTTC. As protein: CASSLELALETQYF.